This entry lists 23 T cell receptor beta chains sequenced from one sample in a study of PD-1 blockade in mismatch repair-deficient tumors. Clones were read by immunoSEQ multiplex PCR, and TCRdb kept only the in-frame ones, dropping some. Of 55,000 to 85,000 clones listed, 78% are singletons. Sample: peripheral blood, taken 2 weeks after starting pembrolizumab. Every receptor here comes from an adult with mismatch repair-deficient cancer.

The V call is TRBV2, the J call TRBJ1-1; no firm D call. Trimming removed 7 bases at V and 1 base at J, with 10 bases between. Germline values: CDR1 SNHLY, CDR2 FYNNEI. CDR3 length equals 13 residues. Written as DNA, the CDR3 is TGTGCCAGCAACGGCCGTGGGAACACTGAAGCTTTCTTT. Its protein product is CASNGRGNTEAFF.

The chain combines TRBV11-2 with TRBJ1-5, with D tentatively TRBD1 (6 bases). The CDR3 contains 15 residues. Germline lookup yields CDR1 SGHAT and CDR2 FQNNGV. V lost 5 bases and J 7 bases, leaving 18 bases between the germline ends. The CDR3 spells CASSAEGGALQPQHF. CDR3 bases: TGTGCCAGCAGCGCAGAGGGGGGGGCTTTGCAGCCCCAGCATTTT.

The V and J genes are TRBV28 and TRBJ1-5; the D gene is possibly TRBD1 (5 bases). Deletions cut 7 bases from V and 6 bases from J, with 13 bases between. The CDR3 totals 13 residues. Germline V gene lookup returns CDR1 MDHEN and CDR2 SYDVKM. The CDR3 coding sequence is TGTGCCAGCACCCCAGGGATGGGTCAGCCCCAGCATTTT. It translates to CASTPGMGQPQHF.

The chain carries TRBV18 and TRBJ1-5; D remains unclear. V lost 0 bases and J 3 bases, leaving 9 bases between the germline ends. The CDR3 runs 15 residues. The germline gives CDR1 KGHSH, CDR2 LQKENI. CDR3 sequence (DNA): TGTGCCAGCTCACCACCGGGAGGAGCCAATCAGCCCCAGCATTTT. The encoded protein is CASSPPGGANQPQHF.

The rearrangement joins TRBV5-6 to TRBJ2-7; TRBD2 aligns across 8 bases. J was trimmed by 0 bases and V by 0 bases; bases with no gene match: 8. The CDR3 consists of 17 residues. Germline CDR1 SGHDT, CDR2 YYEEEE. The CDR3 nucleotides are TGTGCCAGCAGCTTGGGCCCTAGCGGGCCCAGCTCCTACGAGCAGTACTTC. This encodes CASSLGPSGPSSYEQYF. Full variable domain (rest looked up from reference TRBV5-6 and TRBJ2-7): DAGVTQSPTHLIKTRGQQVTLRCSPKSGHDTVSWYQQALGQGPQFIFQYYEEEERQRGNFPDRFSGHQFPNYSSELNVNALLLGDSALYLCASSLGPSGPSSYEQYFGPGTRLTVT.

The rearrangement links TRBV5-4 to TRBJ2-7; 8 bases are a match to TRBD1. The V gene's germline CDR1 is SGHNT and CDR2 YYREEE (reference sequence). The ends lost 1 base at V and 0 bases at J; junction bases unmatched: 12. This CDR3 has 18 residues. This chain's CDR3 is CASSLTSRGLKSSYEQYF. In DNA, the CDR3 is TGTGCCAGCAGCTTGACCAGCAGGGGGCTTAAGAGCTCCTACGAGCAGTACTTC.

Here the CDR3 reads CASSSYRTTDTQYF. CDR3 bases: TGTGCCAGCAGTTCGTACAGAACCACAGATACGCAGTATTTT. The rearrangement joins TRBV27 to TRBJ2-3, with D unresolved. V lost 4 bases to trimming and J lost 2 bases, with 10 bases between them. From germline, CDR1 is MNHEY and CDR2 SMNVEV (reference sequence). The CDR3 length is 14 residues.

The chain has TRBV7-9 and TRBJ1-1, with D possibly matching TRBD1 (5 bases). CDR1 is SEHNR, CDR2 FQNEAQ, per germline (reference sequence). V was clipped by 3 bases and J by 4 bases, with 12 bases between them. The length of the CDR3 is 14 residues. The CDR3 nucleotides read TGTGCCAGCAGCTTCCCGCCAGGGATCACTGAAGCTTTCTTT. This gives the protein CASSFPPGITEAFF. The variable domain in full, completed from reference TRBV7-9 and TRBJ1-1, reads DTGVSQNPRHKITKRGQNVTFRCDPISEHNRLYWYRQTLGQGPEFLTYFQNEAQLEKSRLLSDRFSAERPKGSFSTLEIQRTEQGDSAMYLCASSFPPGITEAFFGQGTRLTVV.

CDR3 sequence (DNA): TGTGCCAGTAGTATATATATGTACTACGAGCAGTACTTC. Its translation: CASSIYMYYEQYF. The V gene is TRBV19, the J gene TRBJ2-7; unclear D gene. CDR3 length: 13 amino acids. CDR1 and CDR2 (germline): LNHDA, SQIVND (reference sequence). V lost 2 bases to trimming and J lost 3 bases, with 8 bases between them.

The chain is built from TRBV7-2 and TRBJ1-3; possible D gene TRBD1, 5 bases. Germline V gene data show CDR1 as SGHTA and CDR2 as FQGNSA. This CDR3 spans 16 amino acids. The germline V and J ends were trimmed by 5 bases and 0 bases, with 14 bases remaining between them. CDR3 in DNA: TGTGCCAGCAGCCCTGACAGCATAAACTCTGGAAACACCATATATTTT. Protein product: CASSPDSINSGNTIYF.

This chain links TRBV11-2 with TRBJ2-3, with D possibly being TRBD1 (6 bases). Germline values: CDR1 SGHAT, CDR2 FQNNGV. V lost 5 bases and J 2 bases, leaving 14 bases between the germline ends. CDR3 length: 15 amino acids. CDR3: CASSPGRQDTDTQYF. The CDR3 coding sequence is TGTGCCAGCAGCCCGGGCCGACAGGACACAGATACGCAGTATTTT.

The chain couples TRBV9 to TRBJ2-1; 7 positions match TRBD2. Germline trimming cut 4 bases from V and 8 bases from J; bases unmatched to any gene: 15. CDR1 is SGDLS, CDR2 YYNGEE, per germline. CDR3 length: 16 amino acids. CDR3 sequence reads: CASSPQSGSSGDEQFF. The CDR3 bases are TGTGCCAGCAGCCCCCAATCAGGATCAAGCGGGGATGAGCAGTTCTTC.

The chain uses TRBV5-4 and TRBJ2-5; perhaps TRBD2 as D (7 bases). Germline values: CDR1 SGHNT, CDR2 YYREEE (reference sequence). CDR3 length: 14 residues. V was clipped by 9 bases and J by 3 bases, with 18 bases between them. CDR3 DNA: TGTGCCACTAATCTGGGGGGGCAGAAAGAGACCCAGTACTTC. It translates to CATNLGGQKETQYF.

The chain carries TRBV9 and TRBJ1-1, with TRBD1 identical over 7 bases. Trimming took 5 bases from V and 1 from J; bases not matched to a gene: 8. This CDR3 has 15 residues. Germline V gene lookup returns CDR1 SGDLS and CDR2 YYNGEE. Here the CDR3 reads CASSRGTDGNTEAFF. CDR3 bases: TGTGCCAGCAGTCGGGGGACAGACGGGAACACTGAAGCTTTCTTT.

The V gene is TRBV6-1, the J gene TRBJ1-1; 7 bases map to TRBD1. J was trimmed by 0 bases and V by 4 bases; bases with no gene match: 8. Per germline, CDR1 MNHNS and CDR2 SASEGT. There are 16 residues in the CDR3. The CDR3 is CASSATGQPLNTEAFF. The DNA for the CDR3 is TGTGCCAGCAGTGCCACGGGACAGCCGTTGAACACTGAAGCTTTCTTT.

The chain joins TRBV4-3 to TRBJ1-4; 8 nucleotides agree with TRBD1. CDR1 LGHNA and CDR2 YSLEER come from the germline V gene. Trimming took 0 bases from V and 0 from J; bases not matched to a gene: 9. The CDR3 loop spans 19 amino acids. DNA for the CDR3: TGCGCCAGCAGCCAAGACAGGGACAGGCGTCCCGCAACTAATGAAAAACTGTTTTTT. It is translated as CASSQDRDRRPATNEKLFF.

In its sample, this clone was seen a few times. The chain uses TRBV9 and TRBJ1-2; D is uncertain. The V gene's germline CDR1 is SGDLS and CDR2 YYNGEE. V was cut by 0 bases and J by 3 bases, with 12 bases left in between. The CDR3 totals 15 residues. CDR3 nucleotides: TGTGCCAGCAGCGTAGGAGGTGGACGGGACTATGGCTACACCTTC. Its protein is CASSVGGGRDYGYTF.

The chain couples TRBV7-2 to TRBJ1-5; D unclear. V was pared by 1 base and J by 7 bases, with 8 bases between. Germline assignment: CDR1 SGHTA and CDR2 FQGNSA. This CDR3 comprises 13 residues. For the CDR3, the DNA is TGTGCCAGCAGCTTAGGGGAAAAGCAGCCCCAGCATTTT. This gives the protein CASSLGEKQPQHF. Complete variable domain (other parts from reference TRBV7-2 and TRBJ1-5): GAGVSQSPSNKVTEKGKDVELRCDPISGHTALYWYRQSLGQGLEFLIYFQGNSAPDKSGLPSDRFSAERTGGSVSTLTIQRTQQEDSAVYLCASSLGEKQPQHFGDGTRLSIL.

This chain links TRBV7-8 with TRBJ2-5, with D unclear. Trimming took off 5 bases at V and 3 bases at J, with 4 bases between the two ends. The CDR3 length is 11 residues. Germline V gene sequence: CDR1 SGHVS, CDR2 FQNEAQ. The CDR3 here is CASSQKETQYF. CDR3 DNA sequence: TGTGCCAGCAGCCAAAAAGAGACCCAGTACTTC.

The rearrangement joins TRBV5-4 to TRBJ2-1, with D unresolved. The V gene's germline CDR1 is SGHNT and CDR2 YYREEE (reference sequence). This CDR3 spans 13 amino acids. Trimming cost V 1 base and J 7 bases, with 9 bases left between them. The CDR3 bases are TGTGCCAGCAGCTTGCAACTTGGTAATGAGCAGTTCTTC. Translation gives CASSLQLGNEQFF.

CDR3 residues: CASSLRGDRYTDTQYF. The DNA of the CDR3 is TGTGCCAGCAGCCTCAGGGGAGACCGGTACACAGATACGCAGTATTTT. This chain joins TRBV11-3 and TRBJ2-3, with TRBD1 as a possible D gene (6 bases). The CDR3 spans 16 residues. Looked up from germline, CDR1 is SGHNT and CDR2 is YENEEA. Trimming took 5 bases from V and 2 from J, leaving 17 bases between them.

V gene TRBV7-2 combines with J gene TRBJ2-1, with 7 bases aligning to TRBD2. The germline gives CDR1 SGHTA, CDR2 FQGNSA. Trimming cost V 3 bases and J 5 bases; bases outside gene matches: 7. The CDR3 sequence is 15 residues long. The chain's CDR3 is CASSFGAGVHNEQFF. For the CDR3, the DNA is TGTGCCAGCAGCTTCGGGGCGGGAGTTCACAATGAGCAGTTCTTC.

The CDR3, as DNA: TGTGCCAGCAGCCAAGAAGGGGGCTCGGCCACCGGGGAGCTGTTTTTT. Protein sequence: CASSQEGGSATGELFF. The rearrangement links TRBV14 to TRBJ2-2; 7 positions match TRBD1. Germline V gives CDR1 SGHDN, CDR2 FVKESK. This CDR3 has 16 residues. V gave up 0 bases and J gave up 4 bases; unmatched junction bases: 5.